One and the same sample provided the 11 T cell receptor beta chains below, sequenced in a study of T cell repertoires in cytomegalovirus infection. Their antigens are not known. Via MiXCR, TCRdb re-called the reads, giving one row per CDR3 protein. The sample has approximately 340,000 distinct CDR3 sequences; about 29% are singletons. Here the sequenced sample was cultured PBMCs, taken from culture after CMV antigen stimulation. The receptors originated from a human donor in good health (CMV status not recorded). Some clones in this sample may be carry-over from other donors' samples.

This clonotype was observed a handful of times. The gene calls are TRBV27 and TRBJ1-1; TRBD1 agrees at 7 bases. After removal of 6 bases from V and 2 bases from J, the junction contained 9 bases not matched to a gene. Germline CDR1 reads MNHEY; CDR2 reads SMNVEV (reference sequence). This CDR3 region has 15 residues. CDR3 residues: CASRRAGTANTEAFF. The CDR3 DNA follows: TGTGCCAGCAGACGTGCCGGGACAGCAAACACTGAAGCTTTCTTT.

The rearrangement links TRBV6-5 to TRBJ2-7; 7 nucleotides match TRBD1. J was trimmed by 4 bases and V by 10 bases; bases with no gene match: 10. Germline CDR1 is MNHEY and CDR2 is SVGAGI. This CDR3 is 13 amino acids long. DNA of the CDR3: TGTGCCACCGGGACAACAGGGGTTTACGAGCAGTACTTC. Its protein product is CATGTTGVYEQYF.

This clonotype was observed a handful of times. The chain is built from TRBV7-6 and TRBJ2-1; D is unclear. V gave up 5 bases and J gave up 6 bases, with 17 bases separating them. The germline V gene has CDR1 SGHVS and CDR2 FNYEAQ. The CDR3 is 15 residues long. The CDR3 coding sequence is TGTGCCAGCAGCCACTTCAGTTATCGAGGCAATGAGCAGTTCTTC. It translates to CASSHFSYRGNEQFF.

The table lists this clonotype with a few counts. The chain couples TRBV12-3 or TRBV12-4 to TRBJ2-1, with TRBD2 as a possible D gene (5 bases). CDR3 length: 15 residues. V was pared by 5 bases and J by 2 bases, with 13 bases between. The CDR3 region is CASSRGSGAYNEQFF. DNA of the CDR3: TGTGCCAGCAGTCGAGGGTCCGGAGCCTACAATGAGCAGTTCTTC.

Here the CDR3 DNA reads TGTGCCAGCAGTTTTCACAGCGGGGACGGGGCCAACGTCCTGACTTTC. Translating it yields CASSFHSGDGANVLTF. V is TRBV12-3 or TRBV12-4 and J is TRBJ2-6; 7 nucleotides align to TRBD2. After removal of 3 bases from V and 4 bases from J, the junction contained 6 bases not matched to a gene. The CDR3 spans 16 residues.

This sequence joins TRBV18 and TRBJ2-2; a weak D match, TRBD1 (6 bases). CDR3 length: 15 amino acids. Trimming stripped 3 bases from V and 1 base from J, with 9 bases between. The germline gives CDR1 KGHSH, CDR2 LQKENI. In DNA form, the CDR3 reads TGTGCCAGCTCACCGCGGACAGAGAACACCGGGGAGCTGTTTTTT. Translation: CASSPRTENTGELFF.

This clonotype was recorded a few times. V and J are TRBV28 and TRBJ1-1; 7 bases agree with TRBD1. J was trimmed by 4 bases and V by 5 bases; bases with no gene match: 16. Germline loops: CDR1 MDHEN, CDR2 SYDVKM. The CDR3 is 17 residues long. CDR3 in amino acids: CASSPRQTGLLVTEAFF. Written as DNA, the CDR3 is TGTGCCAGCAGTCCGCGACAGACAGGGCTACTCGTCACTGAAGCTTTCTTT.

Written as DNA, the CDR3 is TGTGCCAGTACTCGACAAGGACCTGAAAAACTGTTTTTT. This gives the protein CASTRQGPEKLFF. The chain uses TRBV19 and TRBJ1-4; D remains ambiguous. V gave up 7 bases and J gave up 7 bases, with 13 bases separating them. This CDR3 spans 13 amino acids. CDR1 LNHDA and CDR2 SQIVND come from the germline V gene (reference sequence).

This clonotype was detected only a few times. The chain is built from TRBV12-3 or TRBV12-4 and TRBJ1-5; D is undetermined. The CDR3 is 15 residues long. Trimming took off 1 base at V and 6 bases at J, with 13 bases between the two ends. The CDR3 sequence: CASSLEFTAFQPQHF. The CDR3 region has the DNA TGTGCCAGCAGTTTAGAATTTACAGCCTTTCAGCCCCAGCATTTT.

The chain couples TRBV24-1 to TRBJ2-1, with TRBD2 matching over 9 bases. The germline CDR1 and CDR2 sequences are KGHDR and SFDVKD. The CDR3 contains 16 residues. The V gene end was trimmed by 3 bases and the J gene end by 4 bases; junction bases not matched to a gene: 6. The CDR3 DNA sequence: TGTGCCACCAGTGATCTCGGGACTAGCACTTACAATGAGCAGTTCTTC. Residues: CATSDLGTSTYNEQFF.

This clonotype was detected only a few times. V usage is TRBV12-5 and J usage is TRBJ2-3; 8 bases map to TRBD1. This CDR3 contains 17 residues. V gave up 0 bases and J gave up 6 bases; unmatched junction bases: 11. In germline, CDR1 is LGHNT, CDR2 FRNRAP. This CDR3 reads CASGLVLDRGRGDTQYF. CDR3 nucleotide sequence: TGTGCTAGTGGTTTGGTACTCGACAGGGGCAGGGGTGATACGCAGTATTTT.